The 18 T cell receptor beta chains below all came from one sample that was sequenced in a study of shared clonotypes between healthy human individuals. The protocol was immunoSEQ multiplex PCR, while the TCRdb copy is restricted to in-frame clones and leaves out a portion. The sample lists around 2,000,000 clones, under 95% seen once, with 1.5% to 2% in the top ten. Naive CD8 cells lacked CD45RO and underwent positive selection for CCR7, leaving out terminally differentiated effector memory CD45RA+ cells. Sequencing was performed on naive CD8+ T cells from PBMCs. Every receptor here comes from a man younger than 35 in good health. Some clones in this sample may be carry-over from other donors' samples.

The chain joins TRBV9 to TRBJ2-2; 7 bases align to TRBD1. V lost 3 bases and J lost 3; bases outside the gene matches: 5. Germline V gene sequence: CDR1 SGDLS, CDR2 YYNGEE. The CDR3 extends over 15 amino acids. The CDR3 reads CASSEGQLYTGELFF. CDR3 DNA sequence: TGTGCCAGCAGCGAGGGACAGTTATACACCGGGGAGCTGTTTTTT.

Regarding this clone: The sample has other DNA sequences that encode this CDR3 too. The chain recombines TRBV27 with TRBJ2-2; D remains ambiguous. Germline V gene data show CDR1 as MNHEY and CDR2 as SMNVEV (reference sequence). The germline V and J ends were trimmed by 3 bases and 2 bases, with 7 bases remaining between them. This CDR3 is built from 14 residues. In DNA form, the CDR3 reads TGTGCCAGCAGTTTTGGGTCAAACACCGGGGAGCTGTTTTTT. This gives the protein CASSFGSNTGELFF.

The V gene is TRBV6-5, the J gene TRBJ2-3, with TRBD2 matching 9 bases. This CDR3 has 13 residues. The V and J ends lost 9 bases and 3 bases, in that order; junction bases with no gene match: 4. Germline CDR1 is MNHEY and CDR2 is SVGAGI. In nucleotides, the CDR3 is TGTGCCAGTAGCGGGAGTTTAACAGATACGCAGTATTTT. It specifies CASSGSLTDTQYF.

This chain connects TRBV27 to TRBJ1-3, with no clear D. CDR1 and CDR2 (germline): MNHEY, SMNVEV (reference sequence). There are 12 residues in the CDR3. Trimming removed 4 bases from V and 3 bases from J, with 4 bases in between. The CDR3 sequence is CASSSNGNTIYF. In DNA, the CDR3 is TGTGCCAGCAGTTCCAATGGAAACACCATATATTTT.

The rearrangement uses TRBV7-8 and TRBJ1-1, with TRBD1 matching over 7 bases. The CDR3 length is 15 residues. Germline trimming cut 4 bases from V and 5 bases from J; bases unmatched to any gene: 10. Germline loops: CDR1 SGHVS, CDR2 FQNEAQ. The CDR3 region has the DNA TGTGCCAGCAGCTCCCCACAGACAGGGTATACTGAAGCTTTCTTT. It translates to CASSSPQTGYTEAFF.

CDR3 sequence: CASSLELLDRVEAEAFF. CDR3 sequence (DNA): TGCGCCAGCAGCTTGGAACTCTTAGACAGGGTGGAGGCTGAAGCTTTCTTT. V and J are TRBV5-1 and TRBJ1-1, with TRBD1 matching 7 bases. V lost 0 bases, J lost 6 bases, and 14 bases stayed unmatched. CDR1 is SGHRS, CDR2 YFSETQ, per germline. CDR3 length: 17 amino acids.

The DNA for the CDR3 is TGTGCCAGCAGCGACAAGGGAGACAGGGACGGCTACACCTTC. Translating it yields CASSDKGDRDGYTF. The chain links TRBV6-5 to TRBJ1-2; 7 nucleotides agree with TRBD1. The V gene's germline CDR1 is MNHEY and CDR2 SVGAGI. The V segment lost 6 bases and the J segment 8 bases; nucleotides outside the gene matches: 12. The CDR3 runs to 14 residues.

This clone was seen only a few times. This chain connects TRBV27 to TRBJ2-5, with D perhaps assigned TRBD1 or TRBD2 (5 bases each). Per germline, CDR1 MNHEY and CDR2 SMNVEV (reference sequence). With 2 bases removed from V and 1 base from J, the gap between germline ends came to 5 bases. This CDR3 spans 13 amino acids. CDR3 bases: TGTGCCAGCAGTTTAGGGACCCAAGAGACCCAGTACTTC. This sequence encodes CASSLGTQETQYF.

This chain links TRBV15 with TRBJ1-5; 7 bases fit TRBD1. J was trimmed by 3 bases and V by 2 bases; bases with no gene match: 4. Per germline, CDR1 LNHNV and CDR2 YYDKDF (reference sequence). The CDR3 has 15 amino acids. In DNA form, the CDR3 reads TGTGCCACCAGCAGACACGGACAGGCCAATCAGCCCCAGCATTTT. It codes for CATSRHGQANQPQHF.

V is TRBV5-5 and J is TRBJ1-2; a weak D match, TRBD1 (6 bases). Germline CDR1 SGHKS, CDR2 YYEKEE (reference sequence). This CDR3 comprises 13 residues. V lost 5 bases and J 3 bases, leaving 11 bases between the germline ends. Written as DNA, the CDR3 is TGTGCCAGCAGACACAGGGTCGACTATGGCTACACCTTC. Protein sequence: CASRHRVDYGYTF.

This clone showed up just once. The J gene is TRBJ2-2, the V gene TRBV25-1; D not resolved. Trimming took off 5 bases at V and 6 bases at J, with 13 bases between the two ends. Germline loops: CDR1 MGHDK, CDR2 SYGVNS. CDR3 length: 14 amino acids. CDR3 in amino acids: CASSPITVPGELFF. The CDR3 nucleotides are TGTGCCAGCAGTCCAATCACGGTGCCCGGGGAGCTGTTTTTT.

The chain combines TRBV28 with TRBJ2-7, with D possibly matching TRBD2 (5 bases). Trimming shortened V by 1 base and J by 4 bases, and 8 bases separated the two germline ends. CDR3 length: 13 residues. Germline CDR1 is MDHEN and CDR2 is SYDVKM. CDR3 in amino acids: CASSLSRDYEQYF. For the CDR3, the DNA is TGTGCCAGCAGTTTATCTCGGGATTACGAGCAGTACTTC.

The rearrangement links TRBV7-9 to TRBJ2-3; TRBD1 agrees at 9 bases. The CDR3 spans 14 residues. CDR1 and CDR2 from the germline V gene are SEHNR and FQNEAQ (reference sequence). The trim removed 6 bases at V and 7 bases at J, leaving 8 bases unmatched. CDR3 sequence: CASSSNYRGHTQYF. The DNA of the CDR3 is TGTGCCAGCAGTTCAAATTACAGGGGGCATACGCAGTATTTT.

This sequence joins TRBV19 and TRBJ1-5, with D possibly TRBD1 on 6 matching bases. CDR3 length: 19 amino acids. The V and J ends lost 3 bases and 2 bases respectively, with 23 bases between them. Germline values: CDR1 LNHDA, CDR2 SQIVND (reference sequence). CDR3 in amino acids: CASSIPQGRGNRGNQPQHF. The CDR3 DNA is TGTGCCAGTAGTATCCCCCAGGGGCGCGGGAATAGAGGCAATCAGCCCCAGCATTTT.

The table lists this clone with a count of one. This chain uses TRBV6-1 with TRBJ2-7; possibly TRBD1 or TRBD2 for D (6 bases each). The CDR3 is 16 residues long. CDR1 is MNHNS and CDR2 is SASEGT in the germline V gene. V was cut by 4 bases and J by 0 bases, with 16 bases left in between. The CDR3 protein is CASSADWRGISYEQYF. The CDR3 nucleotides read TGTGCCAGCAGTGCCGATTGGAGGGGGATCTCCTACGAGCAGTACTTC.

This clone occurred once. CDR3 sequence reads: CASSLGTILSYEQYF. In DNA form, the CDR3 reads TGCGCCAGCAGCTTGGGGACAATACTATCCTACGAGCAGTACTTC. The V gene is TRBV5-1, the J gene TRBJ2-7, with D tentatively TRBD1 (5 bases). The germline CDR1 and CDR2 sequences are SGHRS and YFSETQ. The CDR3 extends over 15 amino acids. V was clipped by 0 bases and J by 1 base, with 11 bases between them.

V usage is TRBV27 and J usage is TRBJ1-4; TRBD1 might be the D (5 bases). Deletions cut 5 bases from V and 4 bases from J, with 17 bases between. The CDR3 sequence is 16 residues long. Germline V gene data show CDR1 as MNHEY and CDR2 as SMNVEV (reference sequence). CDR3 DNA sequence: TGTGCCAGCAGTCCCGCCCCCCGGGGGTTTAATGAAAAACTGTTTTTT. Its protein product is CASSPAPRGFNEKLFF.

This clone was seen just once. The rearrangement joins TRBV9 to TRBJ2-3; TRBD2 is a possible D gene (6 bases). The germline V gene encodes CDR1 SGDLS and CDR2 YYNGEE. The V and J ends lost 4 bases and 5 bases respectively, with 11 bases between them. The CDR3 is made up of 13 amino acids. The CDR3 region has the DNA TGTGCCAGCAGCCCGGGAGATTTAGATACGCAGTATTTT. The encoded protein is CASSPGDLDTQYF.